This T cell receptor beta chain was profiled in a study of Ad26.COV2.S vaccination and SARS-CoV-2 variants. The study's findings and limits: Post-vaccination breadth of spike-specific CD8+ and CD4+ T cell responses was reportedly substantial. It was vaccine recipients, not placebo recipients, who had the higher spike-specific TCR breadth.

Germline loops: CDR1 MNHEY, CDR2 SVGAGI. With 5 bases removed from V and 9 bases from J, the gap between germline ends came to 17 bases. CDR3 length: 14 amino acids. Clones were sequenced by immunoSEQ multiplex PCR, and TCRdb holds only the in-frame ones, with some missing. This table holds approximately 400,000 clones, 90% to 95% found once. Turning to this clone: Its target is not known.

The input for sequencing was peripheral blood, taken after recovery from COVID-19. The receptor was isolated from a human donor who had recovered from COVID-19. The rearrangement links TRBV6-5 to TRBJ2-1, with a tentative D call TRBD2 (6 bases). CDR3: CASSTGLPFGEQFF. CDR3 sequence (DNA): TGTGCCAGCAGTACGGGACTCCCTTTCGGTGAGCAGTTCTTC.